A single sample gave rise to the 13 T cell receptor beta chains below, sequenced in a study of T cells in Graves' hyperthyroidism and ophthalmopathy. RNA transcripts served as the template for amplifying TCR beta CDR3 regions. HTBI primers were employed in a first-round RT-PCR of the TCR CDR3. TCRdb passed the multiplex PCR reads through MiXCR, listing each CDR3 protein once. The sample consists of about 350,000 distinct CDR3 sequences, more than 11% of them appearing once. Sequencing input: blood. These receptors all come from a woman aged 25 to 39 with Graves' hyperthyroidism.

This clonotype was observed a few times. The CDR3 coding sequence is TGCGCCAGCAGCCAAGATCCCGTAGGACTTCCAGCGCAGTTCTTC. Protein sequence: CASSQDPVGLPAQFF. The V gene is TRBV4-1, the J gene TRBJ2-1, with D maybe TRBD2 (5 bases). Between the trimmed V and J ends, which lost 0 bases and 12 bases, there was a span of 18 bases. The CDR3 spans 15 residues. Germline-derived CDR1 and CDR2 are MGHRA and YSYEKL.

This clonotype appeared many times. The chain employs TRBV20-1 and TRBJ2-1, with TRBD2 matching over 10 bases. Germline values: CDR1 DFQATT, CDR2 SNEGSKA (reference sequence). With 8 bases clipped from V and 4 bases from J, the junction kept 8 bases outside the gene matches. CDR3 length: 14 amino acids. The CDR3: CSTDSGGLYNEQFF. CDR3 DNA: TGCAGTACTGATAGCGGGGGGCTTTACAATGAGCAGTTCTTC.

This clonotype was picked up many times. The chain links TRBV20-1 to TRBJ2-7; the match to TRBD1 covers 9 bases. Germline V gives CDR1 DFQATT, CDR2 SNEGSKA (reference sequence). This CDR3 has 15 residues. After removal of 3 bases from V and 3 bases from J, the junction contained 9 bases not matched to a gene. The chain's CDR3 is CSARDPDRGHYEQYF. The CDR3 coding sequence is TGCAGTGCTAGGGACCCGGACAGGGGACACTACGAGCAGTACTTC.

The gene calls are TRBV13 and TRBJ2-2; D possibly matches TRBD1 or TRBD2 (5 bases each). V was cut by 5 bases and J by 4 bases, with 11 bases left in between. This CDR3 has 14 residues. The germline CDR1 and CDR2 sequences are PRHDT and FYEKMQ (reference sequence). CDR3 sequence reads: CASSLRGGTGELFF. In nucleotides, the CDR3 is TGTGCCAGCAGCCTACGTGGGGGCACCGGGGAGCTGTTTTTT.

This clonotype was counted between two and nine times. The gene calls are TRBV19 and TRBJ1-5; 7 nucleotides agree with TRBD1. Germline CDR1 reads LNHDA; CDR2 reads SQIVND (reference sequence). Germline trimming cut 7 bases from V and 0 bases from J; bases unmatched to any gene: 9. The CDR3 has 16 residues. CDR3 DNA: TGTGCCAGTATGAGGGGGCGAGTGAATAGCAATCAGCCCCAGCATTTT. Protein: CASMRGRVNSNQPQHF.

This clonotype was detected only a few times. CDR3 coding DNA: TGCAGTGTTCGGACTAGCGGGAGGTGGGATGAGCAGTTCTTC. Amino acids: CSVRTSGRWDEQFF. This chain connects TRBV20-1 to TRBJ2-1; 14 positions match TRBD2. Germline V gene sequence: CDR1 DFQATT, CDR2 SNEGSKA (reference sequence). The CDR3 runs 14 residues. V lost 7 bases, J lost 8 bases, and 7 bases stayed unmatched.

This chain joins TRBV29-1 and TRBJ1-4; 7 nucleotides agree with TRBD1. Germline V lookup: CDR1 SQVTM, CDR2 ANQGSEA. The V gene end was trimmed by 4 bases and the J gene end by 8 bases; junction bases not matched to a gene: 10. The CDR3 consists of 14 residues. CDR3 DNA sequence: TGCAGCGTTGGGTCGGCAGGGGGAAGAGAAAAACTGTTTTTT. It specifies CSVGSAGGREKLFF.

This clonotype has a handful of counts. A much larger clone is a single base away; this may be a read error. The chain joins TRBV28 to TRBJ2-4; D uncertain. The CDR3 loop spans 12 amino acids. Germline V gene sequence: CDR1 MDHEN, CDR2 SYDVKM. The CDR3 coding sequence is TGTGCCGGCAGTTTTCCGGAAAACATTCAGTACTTC. It encodes CAGSFPENIQYF.

V and J are TRBV6-6 and TRBJ2-1; no clear D gene. The germline V gene encodes CDR1 MNHNY and CDR2 SVGAGI (reference sequence). The CDR3 extends over 13 amino acids. Trimming removed 0 bases at V and 8 bases at J, with 8 bases between. The CDR3 DNA sequence: TGTGCCAGCAGTTACTCTGGACGAGATGAGCAGTTCTTC. Residues: CASSYSGRDEQFF.

This clonotype has a count of ten or more. CDR3 coding DNA: TGCAGTGCTGAACAGGGGGCGCGAGAAAAACTGTTTTTT. This gives the protein CSAEQGAREKLFF. The chain is built from TRBV20-1 and TRBJ1-4, with 9 bases identical to TRBD1. The CDR3 is made up of 13 amino acids. After removal of 5 bases from V and 8 bases from J, the junction contained 6 bases not matched to a gene. CDR1 DFQATT and CDR2 SNEGSKA come from the germline V gene (reference sequence).

Comment on this clonotype: A much bigger clone sits one base away, suggesting this may be a read error. This rearrangement joins TRBV7-8 to TRBJ2-7, with 7 nucleotides matching TRBD1. Germline V gene lookup returns CDR1 SGHVS and CDR2 FQNEAQ. The CDR3 contains 15 residues. This CDR3 is CASSLSVTGIHEQSF. The CDR3 bases are TGTGCCAGCAGCTTAAGTGTGACAGGGATTCACGAGCAGTCCTTC.

The J gene is TRBJ2-1, the V gene TRBV19; 9 bases map to TRBD1. Trimming cost V 3 bases and J 10 bases; bases outside gene matches: 10. The CDR3 spans 15 residues. CDR1 is LNHDA, CDR2 SQIVND, per germline (reference sequence). The CDR3 region is CASSIPAQGAGEQFF. The CDR3 bases are TGTGCCAGTAGTATTCCGGCACAGGGGGCCGGAGAGCAGTTCTTC.

This clonotype was counted at least ten times. The gene calls are TRBV28 and TRBJ2-1; the D call may be TRBD1 or TRBD2 (6 bases each). The V end was cut by 7 bases, the J end by 8 bases, with 12 bases between. Germline CDR1 reads MDHEN; CDR2 reads SYDVKM. The CDR3 runs to 12 residues. The CDR3, as DNA: TGTGCCAGCACGGTCGGGGGCCATGAGCAGTTCTTC. Protein sequence: CASTVGGHEQFF.